This TCR beta chain was retrieved from a study of shared clonotypes between healthy human individuals. Study overall: Plates per donor: three CD4 naive, three CD4 memory, two CD8 naive, one CD8 memory.

How the authors handled the data: From ImmunoSEQ came sequences covering only the junction and carrying no quality scores, so filtering differed. Libraries were prepared by immunoSEQ multiplex PCR; TCRdb keeps only in-frame clonotypes and omits some of them. V and J calls and clone size are those listed in that table; D and trimming were worked out from the DNA. The sample records about 680,000 clones, 90% to 95% being singletons. As for this clone: Its matching antigen is unknown.

CD45RO negativity and positive selection for CCR7 defined naive CD8 cells, a population that excluded terminally differentiated effector memory CD45RA+ cells. In germline, CDR1 is MGHRA, CDR2 YSYEKL. This CDR3 comprises 13 residues. V was shortened by 2 bases and J by 5 bases, with 10 bases between the two germline ends. General study findings and limits: With several donors compared, 4.5% to 6.5% of naive CD4 clonotypes were shared. Researchers found naive subsets generally carried larger estimated richness than memory subsets.

This clonotype was obtained from a man aged 25-45 years in good health. V gene TRBV4-1 combines with J gene TRBJ2-7; perhaps TRBD2 as D (6 bases). Material: naive CD8+ T cells sorted from blood. The CDR3 nucleotides are TGCGCCAGCAGCCAATTCGGCGGGGACGAGCAGTACTTC. It translates to CASSQFGGDEQYF.